These 3 T cell receptor beta chains share one sample of origin, sequenced in a study of T-cell reconstitution after alpha-beta-depleted transplantation in children. TCRbeta library preparation incorporated unique molecular identifiers. TCRdb re-derived calls from the PCR reads in MiXCR, one entry per CDR3 protein. Of 200,000 to 250,000 distinct CDR3 sequences in the sample, approximately 8.4% were seen once. Sequences were derived from PBMCs, mostly from graft donor cells, sampled 360 days after TCRalphabeta/CD19-depleted stem cell transplant. The receptors stem from a male patient aged 2 to 9 who had a stem cell transplant for acute myeloid leukemia, so the T cells may come from the graft donor.

At least ten counts were recorded for this clonotype. The gene calls are TRBV12-3 or TRBV12-4 and TRBJ2-1; 8 bases are shared with TRBD1. J was trimmed by 7 bases and V by 3 bases; bases with no gene match: 5. The CDR3 is 14 amino acids. CDR3 sequence reads: CASSFQGASNEQFF. For the CDR3, the DNA is TGTGCCAGCAGTTTTCAGGGGGCTTCTAATGAGCAGTTCTTC.

The chain links TRBV5-1 to TRBJ2-3; TRBD2 matches at 7 bases. The CDR3 extends over 16 amino acids. Germline-derived CDR1 and CDR2 are SGHRS and YFSETQ. Trimming at V came to 0 bases and at J to 1 base, leaving 5 bases not matched to a gene. CDR3 sequence: CASSLGAGEGTDTQYF. Written as DNA, the CDR3 is TGCGCCAGCAGCTTGGGGGCGGGAGAAGGCACAGATACGCAGTATTTT.

The J gene is TRBJ1-3, the V gene TRBV20-1; no reliable D call. CDR1 is DFQATT and CDR2 is SNEGSKA in the germline V gene (reference sequence). This CDR3 spans 12 amino acids. V was trimmed by 5 bases and J by 4 bases, leaving 9 bases between them. CDR3 in amino acids: CSARALGNTIYF. The CDR3, as DNA: TGCAGTGCTCGTGCCCTGGGAAACACCATATATTTT.